Only a few counts were recorded for the clone carrying this T cell receptor beta chain. Its antigen is still unknown. This specimen belongs to a study of T-cell memory formation after mild COVID-19. Study at large: TCR clusters were mostly confined to one donor each. Findings of the study overall: A balance of CD4 and CD8 characterized clones contracting day 15 to 85, whereas later expanders leaned CD4+. Cross-reactive memory appears to have joined, as suggested by some responding clones showing up in pre-infection memory.

V shed 1 base, J shed 2 bases, and the junction held 6 bases outside the gene matches. The CDR3 runs to 17 residues. Per germline, CDR1 SGHTA and CDR2 FQGTGA. TCRdb reprocessed the 5' RACE reads with MiXCR, giving one entry per CDR3 protein. The sample carries hundreds of thousands of distinct CDR3 sequences, roughly 8% recorded once. The chain combines TRBV7-3 with TRBJ2-1, with TRBD2 matching 9 bases. This TCR derives from a young man who had mild COVID-19 (a few samples of this study predate the infection). Cell type and time point are not known. The sequenced sample was PBMCs or a T cell subset sorted from them (not recorded which). DNA of the CDR3: TGTGCCAGCAGCTTAAGGGGCGGGGGGGCCCCCTACAATGAGCAGTTCTTC. This translates into CASSLRGGGAPYNEQFF. Together with reference TRBV7-3 and TRBJ2-1, the CDR3 gives the full variable domain: GAGVSQTPSNKVTEKGKYVELRCDPISGHTALYWYRQSLGQGPEFLIYFQGTGAADDSGLPNDRFFAVRPEGSVSTLKIQRTERGDSAVYLCASSLRGGGAPYNEQFFGPGTRLTVL.